The rows below give T cell receptor beta chains drawn from one sample of a study of cytomegalovirus exposure and HLA in healthy donors. Method: immunoSEQ multiplex PCR; TCRdb's copy keeps in-frame clones and lacks some. The table lists 90,000 to 150,000 clones, 60% to 80% of them singletons. The sequencing sample was made of PBMCs. These receptors were obtained from a man aged 50 to 59 in good health and CMV-seropositive. Both conserved end residues are trimmed from each CDR3. Fields, in order: J gene, V gene, CDR3 protein.

J: TRBJ2-7
V: TRBV6-1
CDR3: ASSFSGRNRHEQY

J: TRBJ1-4
V: TRBV5-6
CDR3: ASSSRTGATNEKLF

J: TRBJ2-2
V: TRBV7-2
CDR3: ASSARQGDTGELF

J: TRBJ2-3
V: TRBV7-2
CDR3: ASRTSATDTQY

J: TRBJ1-5
V: TRBV28
CDR3: ASSLRQPQH

J: TRBJ1-4
V: TRBV14
CDR3: ASSQVQGAEKLF

J: TRBJ1-4
V: TRBV4-1
CDR3: ASSQVAGGNEKLF

J: TRBJ1-1
V: TRBV5-4
CDR3: ASSRDRMNTEAF

J: TRBJ1-6
V: TRBV6-5
CDR3: ASSRGFFGNSPLH

J: TRBJ2-5
V: TRBV11-2
CDR3: ASSPPGSGAQKTQY

J: TRBJ1-3
V: TRBV4-1
CDR3: ASSRQRDSGNTIY

J: TRBJ1-2
V: TRBV13
CDR3: ASSLSGQFYGYT

J: TRBJ1-2
V: TRBV10-3
CDR3: AISESGTVNGYT

J: TRBJ2-7
V: TRBV2
CDR3: ASKGRSGGPSYEQY

J: TRBJ2-3
V: TRBV5-1
CDR3: ASKTGGSTDTQY

J: TRBJ1-6
V: TRBV7-8
CDR3: ASSRTMGGNSPLH

J: TRBJ2-7
V: TRBV6-1
CDR3: ASSEVGGNEQY

J: TRBJ1-1
V: TRBV6-4
CDR3: ASRSRAMNTEAF

J: TRBJ1-2
V: TRBV9
CDR3: ASSVGLSGNYGYT

J: TRBJ1-2
V: TRBV7-2
CDR3: ASSADRGWAYGYT

J: TRBJ1-2
V: TRBV5-1
CDR3: ASSSGQGNGYT

J: TRBJ2-1
V: TRBV13
CDR3: ASSQGLAGELGEQF

J: TRBJ1-1
V: TRBV6-6
CDR3: ASSYTLEAF

J: TRBJ2-3
V: TRBV19
CDR3: ASSGPGGRTDTQY

J: TRBJ2-1
V: TRBV27
CDR3: ASATGNEQF

J: TRBJ2-3
V: TRBV5-4
CDR3: ASSRPGLAVLDTQY

J: TRBJ1-4
V: TRBV27
CDR3: ASSPRRLGATNEKLF

J: TRBJ1-2
V: TRBV2
CDR3: ASAGRLRGGYT

J: TRBJ2-5
V: TRBV11-3
CDR3: ASSLGGEGTQY

J: TRBJ2-7
V: TRBV5-1
CDR3: ASSFEPQDYYEQY

J: TRBJ2-5
V: TRBV2
CDR3: ASSERGRTQY

J: TRBJ2-7
V: TRBV6-5
CDR3: ASSSAESSYEQY

J: TRBJ2-1
V: TRBV5-3
CDR3: ARSLACLAGGVSYNEQF

J: TRBJ2-5
V: TRBV28
CDR3: ASRMRLAGETQY

J: NA
V: TRBV27
CDR3: ASRRDRGHTYEQY

J: TRBJ1-1
V: TRBV5-1
CDR3: ASKEASEAF

J: TRBJ1-2
V: TRBV19
CDR3: ASSFGLGGYT

J: TRBJ1-6
V: TRBV11-2
CDR3: ASSPRQASSYNSPLH

J: TRBJ2-1
V: TRBV25-1
CDR3: ASSELGARGNNEQF

J: TRBJ2-2
V: TRBV11-3
CDR3: ASSSAFLSSNTGELF

J: TRBJ2-7
V: TRBV6-5
CDR3: ASSVQGGSLHEQY

J: TRBJ2-7
V: TRBV7-2
CDR3: ASSLAGLAGYEQY

J: TRBJ2-7
V: TRBV7-8
CDR3: ASRRDRGSYEQY

J: TRBJ2-7
V: TRBV4-1
CDR3: ASSQDTPDSRGSYEQY

J: TRBJ1-1
V: TRBV7-8
CDR3: ASKGQVQGNTEAF

J: TRBJ1-5
V: TRBV7-9
CDR3: ASSGGGEKGQPQH

J: TRBJ2-1
V: TRBV28
CDR3: ASSLGTIYNEQF

J: TRBJ2-1
V: TRBV14
CDR3: ASSQRESPYNEQF

J: TRBJ2-2
V: TRBV18
CDR3: ASSPPLTTGELF

J: TRBJ1-3
V: TRBV13
CDR3: ASSSRQGSSGNTIY

J: TRBJ2-5
V: TRBV11-2
CDR3: ASSLDGTPRVTQY

J: TRBJ1-1
V: TRBV5-1
CDR3: ASSSQANTEAF